These 12 T cell receptor beta chains came from one sample sequenced in a study of blood T cell repertoires in COVID-19. The repertoire was sequenced with immunoSEQ multiplex PCR; TCRdb's copy has only in-frame clones and lacks some. The sample contains 250,000 or so clones, around 85% of which appear only once. Input material: PBMCs or T cells enriched from blood (not recorded which). The receptors were sampled from a woman aged 50 to 65 who had recovered from COVID-19.

The gene calls are TRBV7-8 and TRBJ1-3, with D tentatively TRBD1 (6 bases). The ends were cut back, 1 base at V and 2 bases at J, with 12 bases in the middle. CDR3 size: 16 residues. Germline V CDR1 and CDR2: SGHVS, FQNEAQ. This CDR3 is CASSLVVGGTGNTIYF. CDR3 nucleotides: TGTGCCAGCAGCTTAGTTGTAGGGGGTACTGGAAACACCATATATTTT.

This clone appeared a single time. The gene calls are TRBV9 and TRBJ2-1; 13 bases line up with TRBD2. Germline assignment: CDR1 SGDLS and CDR2 YYNGEE. CDR3 length: 17 residues. V was pared by 3 bases and J by 3 bases, with 6 bases of the junction left unmatched. The CDR3 loop is CASSAWTSGSSYNEQFF. In nucleotides, the CDR3 is TGTGCCAGCAGCGCCTGGACTAGCGGGAGTAGCTACAATGAGCAGTTCTTC.

This clone was found a few times. V gene TRBV5-1 combines with J gene TRBJ2-7; D gene uncertain. The germline V gene encodes CDR1 SGHRS and CDR2 YFSETQ. The ends were cut back, 5 bases at V and 0 bases at J, with 12 bases in the middle. The CDR3 is 14 residues long. In DNA, the CDR3 is TGCGCCAGCAGGGTTGAATTCAGCTCCTACGAGCAGTACTTC. Its translation is CASRVEFSSYEQYF.

The chain combines TRBV7-9 with TRBJ2-7; 9 bases fit TRBD2. The CDR3 extends over 16 amino acids. CDR1 and CDR2 from the germline V gene are SEHNR and FQNEAQ (reference sequence). V lost 1 base, J lost 5 bases, and 9 bases stayed unmatched. This CDR3 reads CASSLGFTGGGDEQYF. CDR3 DNA: TGTGCCAGCAGCTTAGGTTTCACGGGCGGGGGGGACGAGCAGTACTTC.

This chain uses TRBV14 with TRBJ2-7, with D uncertain. The CDR3 has 14 residues. Germline V gene lookup returns CDR1 SGHDN and CDR2 FVKESK. Trimming took 1 base from V and 3 from J, leaving 10 bases between them. This CDR3 reads CASSQGGDIYEQYF. The CDR3 DNA sequence: TGTGCCAGCAGCCAAGGCGGAGATATCTACGAGCAGTACTTC.

The chain couples TRBV7-2 to TRBJ1-3, with a possible D match to TRBD1 (6 bases). Deletions cut 4 bases from V and 6 bases from J, with 10 bases between. The CDR3 is 13 residues long. Germline CDR1 is SGHTA and CDR2 is FQGNSA. The CDR3 here is CASSYRQENTIYF. CDR3 sequence (DNA): TGTGCCAGCAGCTACCGACAGGAAAACACCATATATTTT.

This chain connects TRBV19 to TRBJ1-1, with 7 positions matching TRBD1. The CDR3 is 15 residues long. CDR1 LNHDA and CDR2 SQIVND come from the germline V gene (reference sequence). V lost 8 bases and J lost 0; bases outside the gene matches: 9. The CDR3 sequence: CASGDSVLMNTEAFF. CDR3 bases: TGTGCCAGTGGGGACAGCGTTCTAATGAACACTGAAGCTTTCTTT.

The chain has TRBV6-1 and TRBJ2-7; perhaps TRBD2 as D (6 bases). Per the germline V gene, CDR1 is MNHNS and CDR2 is SASEGT. This CDR3 spans 15 amino acids. The V and J ends lost 3 bases and 4 bases respectively, with 16 bases between them. CDR3 region: CASSDLPAGRYEQYF. For the CDR3, the DNA is TGTGCCAGCAGTGATCTCCCGGCGGGACGATACGAGCAGTACTTC.

The chain combines TRBV7-9 with TRBJ1-5; 7 positions agree with TRBD1. The length of the CDR3 is 14 residues. CDR1 SEHNR and CDR2 FQNEAQ come from the germline V gene (reference sequence). With 6 bases clipped from V and 5 bases from J, the junction kept 7 bases outside the gene matches. The DNA of the CDR3 is TGTGCCAGCAGTTCAAACAGGGGATATCAGCCCCAGCATTTT. It translates to CASSSNRGYQPQHF.

The V gene is TRBV10-2, the J gene TRBJ2-5; D call uncertain. Looked up from germline, CDR1 is WSHSY and CDR2 is SAAADI. The CDR3 loop spans 13 amino acids. With 7 bases removed from V and 3 bases from J, the gap between germline ends came to 12 bases. The CDR3 DNA follows: TGCGCCAGCAAAAGAGTTATGGAAGAGACCCAGTACTTC. Residues: CASKRVMEETQYF.

The chain links TRBV7-8 to TRBJ2-1, with 12 bases aligning to TRBD2. This CDR3 has 17 residues. The V gene's germline CDR1 is SGHVS and CDR2 FQNEAQ. The V and J ends lost 5 bases and 2 bases, in that order; junction bases with no gene match: 7. The CDR3 is CASSRVLAGGAYNEQFF. The CDR3 DNA reads TGTGCCAGCAGCCGAGTCCTAGCGGGAGGGGCCTACAATGAGCAGTTCTTC.

V and J are TRBV12-5 and TRBJ1-1; D not certain. V was pared by 0 bases and J by 7 bases, with 12 bases between. This CDR3 is 14 amino acids long. Germline V gene data show CDR1 as LGHNT and CDR2 as FRNRAP. This CDR3 is CASGLVLARDEAFF. CDR3 coding DNA: TGTGCTAGTGGTTTGGTGTTGGCGCGGGATGAAGCTTTCTTT.